Listed below are T cell receptor beta chains from one sample, sequenced in a study of blood T cell repertoires in COVID-19. Assay: immunoSEQ multiplex PCR; the TCRdb copy retains only in-frame clones and omits some. This table holds under 250,000 clones, approximately 85% found once. The sequenced sample was peripheral blood. All receptors derive from a woman aged 70-85 years with COVID-19, enrolled during active disease. CDR3s include the opening cysteine and the closing phenylalanine or tryptophan. D genes are given only for firm matches. Size values are once, few and many counts, or a class for expanded clones, and some rows have none.

d_gene,j_gene,abundance,v_gene,CDR3aa,CDR3nt
TRBD2,TRBJ2-3,-,TRBV29-1,CSVGEPGGLAGAGDTQYF,TGCAGCGTTGGAGAGCCTGGGGGACTAGCGGGAGCGGGGGATACGCAGTATTTT
-,TRBJ2-1,-,TRBV7-2,CASSLVSTGVHEQFF,TGTGCCAGCAGCTTAGTCTCCACGGGGGTGCATGAGCAGTTCTTC
TRBD1,TRBJ2-7,-,TRBV30,CAWGDRGYEQYF,TGTGCCTGGGGGGACAGGGGGTACGAGCAGTACTTC
-,TRBJ2-5,-,TRBV7-2,CASTEAGSQGETQYF,TGTGCCAGCACCGAGGCCGGGTCACAAGGAGAGACCCAGTACTTC
-,TRBJ1-1,once,TRBV4-2,CASSQEGGVRGRMSTEAFF,TGTGCCAGCAGCCAAGAGGGGGGGGTTCGTGGTCGGATGAGCACTGAAGCTTTCTTT
-,TRBJ2-2,-,TRBV5-4,CASSLGTTGRELFF,TGTGCCAGCAGCTTAGGGACAACTGGCCGGGAGCTGTTTTTT
-,TRBJ2-2,-,TRBV5-1,CASSPITGPGELFF,TGCGCCAGCAGCCCCATTACAGGGCCCGGGGAGCTGTTTTTT
-,TRBJ2-5,-,TRBV7-9,CASSLLSIPQETQYF,TGTGCCAGCAGCTTACTATCCATTCCCCAAGAGACCCAGTACTTC
-,TRBJ1-2,-,TRBV9,CASSVGTASYGYTF,TGTGCCAGCAGCGTAGGTACAGCAAGCTATGGCTACACCTTC
-,TRBJ1-1,-,TRBV11-3,CASSLGPVNTEAFF,TGTGCCAGCAGCTTAGGGCCAGTGAACACTGAAGCTTTCTTT
TRBD1,TRBJ2-3,-,TRBV7-3,CASSLQGQGADTQYF,TGTGCCAGCAGCTTACAGGGACAGGGGGCAGATACGCAGTATTTT
-,TRBJ2-7,-,TRBV11-2,CASSLDWAGSYEQYF,TGTGCCAGCAGCTTAGATTGGGCAGGCTCCTACGAGCAGTACTTC
TRBD1,TRBJ2-5,-,TRBV7-9,CASSPRGPTGETQYF,TGTGCCAGCAGTCCGAGGGGCCCGACAGGGGAGACCCAGTACTTC
TRBD2,TRBJ2-1,-,TRBV19,CASRTSARKAHEQFF,TGTGCCAGCCGGACTAGCGCGAGGAAAGCTCATGAGCAGTTCTTC
-,TRBJ2-7,few,TRBV15,CATSRAGDTLGGYEQYF,TGTGCCACCAGCAGAGCCGGTGACACCCTCGGTGGCTACGAGCAGTACTTC
-,TRBJ2-7,once,TRBV18,CASSPQGDEQYF,TGTGCCAGCTCACCACAGGGAGACGAGCAGTACTTC
-,TRBJ1-1,-,TRBV7-9,CASSLIYGRGWTEAFF,TGTGCCAGCAGCTTAATTTACGGTAGGGGTTGGACTGAAGCTTTCTTT
TRBD1,TRBJ1-3,-,TRBV5-1,CASSLAGTGRGNTIYF,TGCGCCAGCAGCCTAGCCGGGACAGGGCGCGGAAACACCATATATTTT
TRBD1,TRBJ1-1,-,TRBV11-3,CASSKGQGNTEAFF,TGTGCCAGCAGCAAGGGACAGGGGAACACTGAAGCTTTCTTT
-,TRBJ1-2,-,TRBV12-3/TRBV12-4,CASSDRDYGYTF,TGTGCCAGCAGTGACCGGGACTATGGCTACACCTTC
TRBD1,TRBJ1-2,-,TRBV20-1,CSASPGQGYGYTF,TGCAGTGCTAGTCCTGGACAGGGCTATGGCTACACCTTC
TRBD2,TRBJ2-3,-,TRBV27,CASSLLAGGTDTQYF,TGTGCCAGCAGTTTACTAGCGGGGGGCACAGATACGCAGTATTTT
-,TRBJ2-5,-,TRBV2,CASGVAQTMVEQETQYF,TGTGCCAGTGGGGTGGCACAGACTATGGTGGAGCAAGAGACCCAGTACTTC
-,TRBJ2-1,-,TRBV29-1,CSVARGDNEQFF,TGCAGCGTTGCCAGGGGCGACAATGAGCAGTTCTTC
TRBD1,TRBJ2-6,-,TRBV7-6,CASSLWAGGTSSGANVLTF,TGTGCCAGCAGCTTATGGGCAGGGGGCACCAGCTCTGGGGCCAACGTCCTGACTTTC
-,TRBJ1-2,-,TRBV4-1,CASSQDGGGGYGYTF,TGCGCCAGCAGCCAAGATGGTGGGGGAGGGTATGGCTACACCTTC
TRBD2,TRBJ2-3,-,TRBV10-3,CAISEAASGPGFTDTQYF,TGTGCCATCAGTGAGGCGGCTAGCGGGCCTGGGTTCACAGATACGCAGTATTTT
-,TRBJ2-2,-,TRBV7-2,CASSLGASAGGELFF,TGTGCCAGCAGCTTAGGAGCTAGCGCGGGCGGGGAGCTGTTTTTT
-,TRBJ2-5,-,TRBV2,CASSSDSGETQYF,TGTGCCAGCAGTTCGGACAGCGGAGAGACCCAGTACTTC
-,TRBJ2-2,-,TRBV9,CASSVGRGRYGELFF,TGTGCCAGCAGCGTAGGAAGGGGAAGGTACGGGGAGCTGTTTTTT
-,TRBJ2-1,-,TRBV19,CASIFGGASWNEQFF,TGTGCCAGTATCTTCGGGGGAGCCTCGTGGAATGAGCAGTTCTTC
-,TRBJ1-2,-,TRBV19,CASSIESYRPNYGYTF,TGTGCCAGTAGTATAGAGTCGTACAGGCCTAACTATGGCTACACCTTC
-,TRBJ2-7,-,TRBV7-8,CASSLAESGAPEQYF,TGTGCCAGCAGCTTAGCAGAAAGCGGTGCCCCGGAGCAGTACTTC